What follows are 2 T cell receptor beta chains derived from one specimen sequenced in a study of cytomegalovirus exposure and HLA in healthy donors. Both 60 Vbeta primers and 13 Jbeta primers went into the PCR. Profiling relied on immunoSEQ multiplex PCR, and the TCRdb table lists in-frame clones only, not all of them. Of 200,000 to 250,000 clones in the sample, roughly 82% were seen once. Sequenced sample: PBMCs. All receptors derive from a woman between 40 and 55 years old in good health and CMV-seropositive.

This chain connects TRBV6-5 to TRBJ2-7, with D hard to call. V lost 4 bases, J lost 7 bases, and 17 bases lay in between. The CDR3 runs 14 residues. Germline V gene data show CDR1 as MNHEY and CDR2 as SVGAGI. The CDR3 coding sequence is TGTGCCAGCAGTTTCCTAACACGGAGCCAGGAGCAGTACTTC. It specifies CASSFLTRSQEQYF.

The genes are TRBV5-1 and TRBJ2-2; D might be TRBD1 (5 bases). The CDR3 sequence is 15 residues long. Germline assignment: CDR1 SGHRS and CDR2 YFSETQ. V shed 1 base and J shed 2 bases, with 9 bases lying between them. The CDR3 DNA is TGCGCCAGCAGCTTGAATAGGGGAAACACCGGGGAGCTGTTTTTT. Translating it yields CASSLNRGNTGELFF.